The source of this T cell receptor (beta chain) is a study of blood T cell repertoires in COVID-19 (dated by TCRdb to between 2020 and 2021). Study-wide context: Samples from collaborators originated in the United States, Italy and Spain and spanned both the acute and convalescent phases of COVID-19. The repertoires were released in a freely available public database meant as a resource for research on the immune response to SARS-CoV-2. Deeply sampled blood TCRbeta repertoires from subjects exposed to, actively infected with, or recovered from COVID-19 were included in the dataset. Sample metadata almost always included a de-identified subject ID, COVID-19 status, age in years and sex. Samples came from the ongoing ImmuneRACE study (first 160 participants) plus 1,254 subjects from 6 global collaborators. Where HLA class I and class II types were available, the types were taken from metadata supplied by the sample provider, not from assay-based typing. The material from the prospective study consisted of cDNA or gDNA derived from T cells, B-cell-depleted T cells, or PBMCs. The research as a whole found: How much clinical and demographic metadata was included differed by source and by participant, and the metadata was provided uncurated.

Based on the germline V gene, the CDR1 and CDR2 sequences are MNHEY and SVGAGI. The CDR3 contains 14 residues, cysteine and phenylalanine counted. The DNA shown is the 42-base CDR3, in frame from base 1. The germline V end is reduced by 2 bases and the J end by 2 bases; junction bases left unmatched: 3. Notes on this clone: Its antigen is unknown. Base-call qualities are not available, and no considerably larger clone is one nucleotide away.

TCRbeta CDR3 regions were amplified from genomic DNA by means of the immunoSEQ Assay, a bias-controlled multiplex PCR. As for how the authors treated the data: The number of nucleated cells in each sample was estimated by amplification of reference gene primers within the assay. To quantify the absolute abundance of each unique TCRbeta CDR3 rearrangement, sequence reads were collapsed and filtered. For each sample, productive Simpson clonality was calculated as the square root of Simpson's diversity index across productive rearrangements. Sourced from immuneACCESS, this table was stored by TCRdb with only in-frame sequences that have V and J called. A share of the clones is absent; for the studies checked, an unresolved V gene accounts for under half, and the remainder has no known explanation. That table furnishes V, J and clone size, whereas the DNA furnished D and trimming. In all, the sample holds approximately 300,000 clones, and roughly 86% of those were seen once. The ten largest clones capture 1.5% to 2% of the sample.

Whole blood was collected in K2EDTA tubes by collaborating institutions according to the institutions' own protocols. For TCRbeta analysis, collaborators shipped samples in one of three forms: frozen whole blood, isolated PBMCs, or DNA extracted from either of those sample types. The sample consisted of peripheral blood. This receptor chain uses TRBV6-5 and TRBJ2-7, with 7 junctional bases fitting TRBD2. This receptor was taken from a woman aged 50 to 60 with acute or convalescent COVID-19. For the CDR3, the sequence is CASSYRGRAYEQYF. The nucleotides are TGTGCCAGCAGTTACCGGGGGAGGGCCTACGAGCAGTACTTC.